One and the same sample provided the 28 T cell receptor beta chains below, sequenced in a study of Graves' ophthalmopathy and Graves' hyperthyroidism. RNA transcripts were the template, and TCR beta CDR3 regions were amplified from them. First-round RT-PCR with HTBI primers preceded a second-round multiplex PCR. Using its own MiXCR run on the multiplex PCR reads, TCRdb lists one record per CDR3 protein. The data show 450,000 or so distinct CDR3 sequences, with 13% to 15% seen just once and about a tenth held by the top ten. The sequencing sample was made of blood. These receptors all stem from a woman aged 30 to 39 with Graves' ophthalmopathy.

This clonotype was counted ten times or more. The chain couples TRBV27 to TRBJ2-7; no clear D gene. CDR1 is MNHEY and CDR2 is SMNVEV in the germline V gene (reference sequence). With 11 bases removed from V and 2 bases from J, the gap between germline ends came to 19 bases. The CDR3 has 14 amino acids. The CDR3 loop reads CAGPTINGAYEQYF. The DNA of the CDR3 is TGTGCCGGACCAACGATTAATGGGGCCTACGAGCAGTACTTC.

The chain is built from TRBV12-3 or TRBV12-4 and TRBJ1-5, with D perhaps matching TRBD1 (5 bases). The CDR3 is 11 residues long. The V gene lost 8 bases and the J gene lost 11 bases, with 13 bases spanning the gap. The CDR3 loop reads CASGSPGAQHF. CDR3 in DNA: TGTGCCAGCGGTTCCCCGGGGGCCCAGCATTTT.

This rearrangement joins TRBV5-1 to TRBJ2-2; possible D gene TRBD1, 6 bases. Trimming cost V 2 bases and J 4 bases, with 15 bases left between them. CDR1 is SGHRS, CDR2 YFSETQ, per germline. This CDR3 is built from 16 residues. The CDR3 reads CASSLPTGLSTGELFF. In nucleotides, the CDR3 is TGCGCCAGCAGCTTACCGACAGGTCTGTCCACCGGGGAGCTGTTTTTT.

V usage is TRBV7-9 and J usage is TRBJ2-7; TRBD1 aligns across 9 bases. The CDR3 sequence is 15 residues long. The germline CDR1 and CDR2 sequences are SEHNR and FQNEAQ (reference sequence). The junction had 5 bases not matched to a gene; V was cut back by 1 base and J by 4 bases. CDR3 DNA: TGTGCCAGCAGCTTAGAGGGACAGGGTTCGTACGAGCAGTACGTC. It translates to CASSLEGQGSYEQYV.

This clonotype has at least ten counts. The chain combines TRBV11-2 with TRBJ2-5; D uncertain. CDR1 is SGHAT, CDR2 FQNNGV, per germline. This CDR3 has 12 residues. V lost 4 bases to trimming and J lost 8 bases, with 11 bases between them. The CDR3, as DNA: TGTGCCAGCAGCTCCCACGACCCTACCCAGTACTTC. Residues: CASSSHDPTQYF.

Comments on this clonotype: A read error may be the cause here, since a much bigger clone is one base away. The chain carries TRBV6-1 and TRBJ2-2; D is undetermined. The CDR3 has 14 residues. V gave up 0 bases and J gave up 7 bases, with 9 bases separating them. CDR1 and CDR2 (germline): MNHNS, SASEGT. The CDR3 DNA reads as TGTGCCAGCAGTGAAGCGCTAGACTTCGGGGAGCTGTTTTTT. The encoded protein is CASSEALDFGELFF.

This clonotype was detected ten times or more. The chain couples TRBV6-1 to TRBJ1-1; 7 bases map to TRBD1. Germline V lookup: CDR1 MNHNS, CDR2 SASEGT. CDR3 length equals 15 residues. V shed 0 bases, J shed 4 bases, and the junction held 5 bases outside the gene matches. The CDR3: CASSEATGEGTEAFF. The CDR3 DNA reads as TGTGCCAGCAGTGAAGCTACAGGGGAGGGCACTGAAGCTTTCTTT.

This clonotype was found many times. This sequence joins TRBV24-1 and TRBJ2-2; 12 positions match TRBD2. Germline V gene data show CDR1 as KGHDR and CDR2 as SFDVKD. After removal of 9 bases from V and 0 bases from J, the junction contained 7 bases not matched to a gene. The CDR3 runs 17 residues. The CDR3 coding sequence is TGTGCCACCGCTAGCGGGGGGGCCCTGTCGAACACCGGGGAGCTGTTTTTT. It codes for CATASGGALSNTGELFF.

This clonotype was seen ten or more times. This chain links TRBV6-1 with TRBJ2-4; either TRBD1 or TRBD2 may fit D (5 bases each). Trimming left V 3 bases short and J 5 bases short, with 14 bases between. Germline CDR1 reads MNHNS; CDR2 reads SASEGT. This CDR3 has 15 amino acids. The CDR3 is CASSDGAATQNIQYF. The CDR3 nucleotides read TGTGCCAGCAGTGACGGGGCGGCCACCCAAAACATTCAGTACTTC.

The J gene is TRBJ1-1, the V gene TRBV4-2; 9 nucleotides line up with TRBD1. The V segment lost 5 bases and the J segment 5 bases; nucleotides outside the gene matches: 6. The CDR3 consists of 14 residues. Germline CDR1 is LGHNA and CDR2 is YNFKEQ. CDR3 sequence (DNA): TGTGCCAGCAGCGGACAGGGGTCAGGGACTGAAGCTTTCTTT. Amino acid sequence: CASSGQGSGTEAFF.

Many counts were recorded for this clonotype. The rearrangement links TRBV5-1 to TRBJ1-1; D ambiguous. Between the trimmed V and J ends, which lost 5 bases and 0 bases, there was a span of 11 bases. The germline V gene has CDR1 SGHRS and CDR2 YFSETQ. CDR3 length: 14 residues. CDR3 nucleotides: TGCGCCAGCAGATACGGGCAAATGAACACTGAAGCTTTCTTT. Protein sequence: CASRYGQMNTEAFF.

This clonotype was recorded a few times. The chain joins TRBV4-1 to TRBJ2-7; 9 bases fit TRBD2. The CDR3 consists of 14 residues. Germline-derived CDR1 and CDR2 are MGHRA and YSYEKL. Trimming at V came to 9 bases and at J to 0 bases, leaving 6 bases not matched to a gene. The CDR3 DNA follows: TGCGCCAGTCCGGAGACTAGCGGCTCCTACGAGCAGTACTTC. It specifies CASPETSGSYEQYF.

Concerning this clonotype: A much larger clone differs from this one at a single base, so this may be a read error. The missing conserved phenylalanine or tryptophan at the end of this CDR3 makes a read error likely. The V and J genes are TRBV10-3 and TRBJ2-7; 12 bases match TRBD2. The CDR3 consists of 14 residues. Germline trimming cut 10 bases from V and 2 bases from J; bases unmatched to any gene: 6. Looked up from germline, CDR1 is ENHRY and CDR2 is SYGVKD. CDR3 DNA sequence: TGTGCCACCCAGGGACTAGCGGGCCCCTACGAGCAGTACTAC. Translated, it gives CATQGLAGPYEQYY.

This clonotype was found many times. The chain couples TRBV11-2 to TRBJ2-7; 10 bases are shared with TRBD1. Germline V lookup: CDR1 SGHAT, CDR2 FQNNGV. Unmatched junction bases numbered 8, after V lost 6 bases and J lost 3 bases. The CDR3 spans 15 residues. The DNA for the CDR3 is TGTGCCAGCAGGCGACCCGGACAGGGGGACTACGAGCAGTACTTC. This encodes CASRRPGQGDYEQYF.

This clonotype was picked up many times. The chain recombines TRBV6-1 with TRBJ2-2; 10 nucleotides align to TRBD2. The V segment lost 7 bases and the J segment 3 bases; nucleotides outside the gene matches: 5. The germline V gene has CDR1 MNHNS and CDR2 SASEGT. The CDR3 length is 15 residues. CDR3 region: CASIRTSGHTGELFF. CDR3 bases: TGTGCCAGCATCAGGACTAGCGGACACACCGGGGAGCTGTTTTTT.

This clonotype was picked up many times. This chain links TRBV20-1 with TRBJ1-1; possible D gene TRBD1, 5 bases. Per the germline V gene, CDR1 is DFQATT and CDR2 is SNEGSKA (reference sequence). The CDR3 sequence is 16 residues long. V lost 0 bases and J 4 bases, leaving 18 bases between the germline ends. The chain's CDR3 is CSARDGGRQFGTEAFF. The DNA of the CDR3 is TGCAGTGCTAGAGATGGCGGGAGACAGTTCGGCACTGAAGCTTTCTTT.

This clonotype was detected ten times or more. The chain couples TRBV10-3 to TRBJ1-1; tentatively, D is TRBD1 (5 bases). The CDR3 spans 14 residues. CDR1 is ENHRY, CDR2 SYGVKD, per germline. The germline V and J ends were trimmed by 2 bases and 4 bases, with 11 bases remaining between them. CDR3 sequence reads: CAISERGSVTEAFF. DNA of the CDR3: TGTGCCATCAGTGAGAGGGGTTCAGTCACTGAAGCTTTCTTT.

The table lists this clonotype with many counts. The rearrangement uses TRBV28 and TRBJ2-7; 7 positions agree with TRBD2. Germline loops: CDR1 MDHEN, CDR2 SYDVKM. The CDR3 has 14 amino acids. The trim removed 7 bases at V and 4 bases at J, leaving 10 bases unmatched. DNA for the CDR3: TGTGCCAGCAATTGGGGAGGGGCTAATTACGAGCAGTACTTC. Its translation is CASNWGGANYEQYF.

The V and J genes are TRBV18 and TRBJ2-7, with a tentative D call TRBD2 (5 bases). The CDR3 covers 15 residues. Trimming took 2 bases from V and 3 from J, leaving 14 bases between them. Looked up from germline, CDR1 is KGHSH and CDR2 is LQKENI. This CDR3 reads CASSPSGHGLYEQYF. The CDR3 nucleotides read TGTGCCAGCTCACCATCAGGCCACGGACTCTACGAGCAGTACTTC.

This clonotype was found many times. This chain connects TRBV12-3 or TRBV12-4 to TRBJ2-5, with TRBD2 matching 7 bases. The CDR3 covers 16 residues. Trimming took 0 bases from V and 1 from J; bases not matched to a gene: 5. CDR3 coding DNA: TGTGCCAGCAGTTTAGCGGCTAGCGGACTCCAAGAGACCCAGTACTTC. Translating it yields CASSLAASGLQETQYF.

Many counts were recorded for this clonotype. V and J are TRBV11-2 and TRBJ2-7; TRBD1 is a possible D gene (6 bases). V was pared by 5 bases and J by 3 bases, with 23 bases between. The germline CDR1 and CDR2 sequences are SGHAT and FQNNGV. CDR3 length: 17 amino acids. The CDR3 sequence: CASSLTYLSTGNYEQYF. CDR3 sequence (DNA): TGTGCCAGCAGCCTGACTTACCTCTCGACAGGTAACTACGAGCAGTACTTC.

This clonotype was seen at least ten times. The CDR3, as DNA: TGTGCCATCAGCCAGGGGACTAGTCAAGAGACCCAGTACTTC. It codes for CAISQGTSQETQYF. The rearrangement links TRBV10-3 to TRBJ2-5, with TRBD2 identical over 8 bases. Germline CDR1 is ENHRY and CDR2 is SYGVKD. The trim removed 6 bases at V and 2 bases at J, leaving 5 bases unmatched. This CDR3 comprises 14 residues.

The V and J genes are TRBV2 and TRBJ2-5; 12 positions agree with TRBD2. The CDR3 sequence is 16 residues long. The V gene's germline CDR1 is SNHLY and CDR2 FYNNEI. V gave up 5 bases and J gave up 4 bases; unmatched junction bases: 8. The CDR3 protein is CASSPRTSGEGETQYF. For the CDR3, the DNA is TGTGCCAGCAGTCCTCGGACTAGCGGGGAAGGAGAGACCCAGTACTTC.

The chain has TRBV30 and TRBJ1-6, with TRBD1 matching 7 bases. V shed 7 bases and J 4 bases; nucleotides not matched to a gene: 7. The CDR3 is 14 amino acids. Germline lookup yields CDR1 GTSNPN and CDR2 SVGIG (reference sequence). CDR3 residues: CAFLGTAYNSPLHF. In DNA form, the CDR3 reads TGTGCCTTCCTAGGGACAGCTTATAATTCACCCCTCCACTTT.

The rearrangement uses TRBV6-1 and TRBJ2-7; 8 nucleotides agree with TRBD2. V shed 4 bases and J 3 bases; nucleotides not matched to a gene: 8. Germline V gene lookup returns CDR1 MNHNS and CDR2 SASEGT. The CDR3 covers 15 residues. The CDR3 nucleotides are TGTGCCAGCAGTGGGGGACTAGACCCATTCTACGAGCAGTACTTC. This encodes CASSGGLDPFYEQYF.

This clonotype has at least ten counts. The CDR3 loop reads CASSLGTLRGYGYTF. CDR3 DNA sequence: TGTGCCAGCAGCCTAGGGACCCTGAGGGGATATGGCTACACCTTC. The rearrangement joins TRBV7-9 to TRBJ1-2, with a possible D match to TRBD1 (5 bases). V gave up 5 bases and J gave up 5 bases, with 18 bases separating them. The CDR3 spans 15 residues. The V gene's germline CDR1 is SEHNR and CDR2 FQNEAQ (reference sequence).

With regard to this clonotype: At one end the junction does not follow the germline gene, possibly because of a read error. The V gene is TRBV12-3 or TRBV12-4, the J gene TRBJ1-1; a possible D gene is TRBD1 (6 bases). The CDR3 contains 14 residues. CDR3 bases: TGTGCCAGCAGCCCTGGACAGTTGAACTCTGAAGCTTTCTTT. Amino acid sequence: CASSPGQLNSEAFF.

Many counts were recorded for this clonotype. The chain employs TRBV10-1 and TRBJ2-2, with D possibly TRBD1 on 6 matching bases. V dropped 6 bases and J dropped 8 bases, with 10 bases sitting between them. The CDR3 is 12 amino acids. Germline CDR1 reads WNHNN; CDR2 reads SYGVQD (reference sequence). CDR3 nucleotides: TGCGCCAGCAGCAGGGGCGCGGGGGAGCTGTTTTTT. Protein product: CASSRGAGELFF.